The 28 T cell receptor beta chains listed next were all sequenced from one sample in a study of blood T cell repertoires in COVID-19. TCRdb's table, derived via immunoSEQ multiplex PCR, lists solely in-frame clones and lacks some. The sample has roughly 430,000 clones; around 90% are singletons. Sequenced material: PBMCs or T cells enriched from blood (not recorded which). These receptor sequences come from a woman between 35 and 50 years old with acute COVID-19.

The CDR3: CASSQEATATNEKLFF. The CDR3 nucleotides read TGCGCCAGCAGCCAAGAAGCGACAGCAACTAATGAAAAACTGTTTTTT. The V gene is TRBV4-1, the J gene TRBJ1-4, with D possibly TRBD1 on 5 matching bases. Trimming cost V 0 bases and J 0 bases, with 8 bases left between them. Looked up from germline, CDR1 is MGHRA and CDR2 is YSYEKL. This CDR3 comprises 16 residues.

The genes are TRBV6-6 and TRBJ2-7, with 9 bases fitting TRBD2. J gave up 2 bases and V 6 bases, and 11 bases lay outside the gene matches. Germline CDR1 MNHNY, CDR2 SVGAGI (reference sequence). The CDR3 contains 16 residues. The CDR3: CASSRSGGGATYEQYF. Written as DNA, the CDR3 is TGTGCCAGCAGCAGGTCCGGCGGGGGGGCAACCTACGAGCAGTACTTC.

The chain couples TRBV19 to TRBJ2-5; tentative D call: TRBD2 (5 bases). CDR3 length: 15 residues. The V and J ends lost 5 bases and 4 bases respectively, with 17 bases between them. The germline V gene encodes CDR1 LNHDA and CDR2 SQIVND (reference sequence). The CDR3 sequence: CASSHPGTSGETQYF. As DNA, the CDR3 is TGTGCCAGTAGTCATCCGGGAACATCTGGAGAGACCCAGTACTTC.

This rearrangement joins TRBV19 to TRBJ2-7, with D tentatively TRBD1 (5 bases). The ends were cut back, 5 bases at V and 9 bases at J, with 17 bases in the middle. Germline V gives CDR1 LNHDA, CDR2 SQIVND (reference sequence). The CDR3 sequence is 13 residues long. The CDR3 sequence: CASSPQTAERQYF. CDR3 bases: TGTGCCAGTAGTCCACAGACAGCCGAGAGGCAGTACTTC.

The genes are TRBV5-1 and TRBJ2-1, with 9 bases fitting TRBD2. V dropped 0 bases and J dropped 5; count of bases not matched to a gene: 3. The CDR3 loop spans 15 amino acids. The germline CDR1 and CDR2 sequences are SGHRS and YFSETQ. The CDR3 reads CASSLAAGGNNEQFF. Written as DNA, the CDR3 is TGCGCCAGCAGCTTGGCGGCGGGGGGGAACAATGAGCAGTTCTTC.

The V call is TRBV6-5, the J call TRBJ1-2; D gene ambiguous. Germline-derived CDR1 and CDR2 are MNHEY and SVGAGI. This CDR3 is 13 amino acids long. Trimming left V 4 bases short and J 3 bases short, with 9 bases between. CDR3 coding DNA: TGTGCCAGCAGTTTGGGCGGGGACTATGGCTACACCTTC. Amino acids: CASSLGGDYGYTF.

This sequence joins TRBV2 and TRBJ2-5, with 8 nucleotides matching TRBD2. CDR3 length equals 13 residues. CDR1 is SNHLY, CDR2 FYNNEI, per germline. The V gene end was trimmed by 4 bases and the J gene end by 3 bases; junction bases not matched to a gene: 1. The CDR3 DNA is TGTGCCAGCAGTGCGGGACTAGAAGAGACCCAGTACTTC. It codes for CASSAGLEETQYF.

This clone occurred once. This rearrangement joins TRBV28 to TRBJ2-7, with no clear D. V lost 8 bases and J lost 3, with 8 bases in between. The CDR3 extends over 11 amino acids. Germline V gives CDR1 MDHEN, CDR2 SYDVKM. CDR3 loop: CASGNYYEQYF. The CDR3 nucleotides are TGTGCCAGCGGAAACTACTACGAGCAGTACTTC.

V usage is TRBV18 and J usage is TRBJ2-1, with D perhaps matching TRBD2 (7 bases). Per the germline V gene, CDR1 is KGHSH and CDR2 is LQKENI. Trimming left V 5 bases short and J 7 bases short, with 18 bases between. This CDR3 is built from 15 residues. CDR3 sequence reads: CASSTGAGAGNEQFF. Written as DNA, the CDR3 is TGTGCCAGCTCAACCGGGGCGGGGGCAGGTAATGAGCAGTTCTTC.

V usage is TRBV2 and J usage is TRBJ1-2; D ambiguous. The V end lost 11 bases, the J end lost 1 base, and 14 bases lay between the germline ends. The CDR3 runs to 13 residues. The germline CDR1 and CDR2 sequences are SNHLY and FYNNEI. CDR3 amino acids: CASRTGFNYGYTF. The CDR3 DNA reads TGTGCCTCTAGAACGGGGTTTAACTATGGCTACACCTTC.

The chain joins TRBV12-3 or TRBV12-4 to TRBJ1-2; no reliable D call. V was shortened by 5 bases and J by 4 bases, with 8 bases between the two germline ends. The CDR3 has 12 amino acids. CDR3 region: CASSTGGYGYTF. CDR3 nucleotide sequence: TGTGCCAGCAGTACGGGTGGCTATGGCTACACCTTC.

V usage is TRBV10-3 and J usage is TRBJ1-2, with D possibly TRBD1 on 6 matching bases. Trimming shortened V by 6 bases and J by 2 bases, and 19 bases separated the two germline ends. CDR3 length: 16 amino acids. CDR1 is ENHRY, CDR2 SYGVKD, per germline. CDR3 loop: CAISASTGSLNYGYTF. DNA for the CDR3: TGTGCCATCAGCGCATCTACAGGGTCCCTCAACTATGGCTACACCTTC.

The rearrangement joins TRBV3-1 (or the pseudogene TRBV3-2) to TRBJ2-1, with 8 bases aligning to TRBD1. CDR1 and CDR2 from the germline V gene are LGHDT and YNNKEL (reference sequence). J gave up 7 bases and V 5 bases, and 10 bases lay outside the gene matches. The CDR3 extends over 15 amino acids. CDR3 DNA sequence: TGTGCCAGCAGCAAAGGACAGGGTTCGTGGAATGAGCAGTTCTTC. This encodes CASSKGQGSWNEQFF.

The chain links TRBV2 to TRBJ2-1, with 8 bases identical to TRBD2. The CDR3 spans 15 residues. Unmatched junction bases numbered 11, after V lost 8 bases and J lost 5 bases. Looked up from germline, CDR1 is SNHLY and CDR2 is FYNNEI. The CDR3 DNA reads TGTGCCAGCGGCCAGCGGGGGCGCGCCCACAATGAGCAGTTCTTC. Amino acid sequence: CASGQRGRAHNEQFF.

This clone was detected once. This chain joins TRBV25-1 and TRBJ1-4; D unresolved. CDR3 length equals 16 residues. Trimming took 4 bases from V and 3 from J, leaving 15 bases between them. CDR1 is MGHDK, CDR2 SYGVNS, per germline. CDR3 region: CASSVIRGPSNEKLFF. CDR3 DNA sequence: TGTGCCAGCAGTGTTATCCGGGGTCCGTCTAATGAAAAACTGTTTTTT.

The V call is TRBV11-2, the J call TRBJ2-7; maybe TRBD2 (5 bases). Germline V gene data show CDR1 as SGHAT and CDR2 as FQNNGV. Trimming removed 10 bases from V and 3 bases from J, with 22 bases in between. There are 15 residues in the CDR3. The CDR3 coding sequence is TGTGCCACCGCCCTAGGGAAAGGAAGCGGCTACGAGCAGTACTTC. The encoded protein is CATALGKGSGYEQYF.

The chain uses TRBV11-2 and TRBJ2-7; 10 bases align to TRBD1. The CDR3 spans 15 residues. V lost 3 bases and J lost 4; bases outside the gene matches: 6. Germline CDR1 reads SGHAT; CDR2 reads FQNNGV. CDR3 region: CASSFPRDRGYEQYF. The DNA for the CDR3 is TGTGCCAGCAGCTTCCCCCGGGACAGGGGTTACGAGCAGTACTTC.

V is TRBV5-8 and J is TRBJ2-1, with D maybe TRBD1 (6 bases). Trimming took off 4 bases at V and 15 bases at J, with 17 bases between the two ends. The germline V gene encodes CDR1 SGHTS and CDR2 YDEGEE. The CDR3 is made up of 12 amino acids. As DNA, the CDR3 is TGTGCCAGCAGCCCCGACAGGCTGCGTCGGTTCTTC. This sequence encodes CASSPDRLRRFF.

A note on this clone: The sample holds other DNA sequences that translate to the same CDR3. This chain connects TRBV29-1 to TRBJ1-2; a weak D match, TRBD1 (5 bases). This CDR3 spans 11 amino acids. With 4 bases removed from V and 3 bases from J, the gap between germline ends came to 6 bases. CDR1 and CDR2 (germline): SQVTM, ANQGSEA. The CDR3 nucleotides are TGCAGCGTTGGGGGGGACTATGGCTACACCTTC. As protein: CSVGGDYGYTF.

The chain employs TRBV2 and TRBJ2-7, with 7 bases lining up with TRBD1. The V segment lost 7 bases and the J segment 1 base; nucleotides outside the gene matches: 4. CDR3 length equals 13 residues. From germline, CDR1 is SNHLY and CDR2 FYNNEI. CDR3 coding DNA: TGTGCCAGCAACCGGGACAGTTCCTACGAGCAGTACTTC. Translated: CASNRDSSYEQYF. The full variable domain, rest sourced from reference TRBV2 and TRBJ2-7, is EPEVTQTPSHQVTQMGQEVILRCVPISNHLYFYWYRQILGQKVEFLVSFYNNEISEKSEIFDDQFSVERPDGSNFTLKIRSTKLEDSAMYFCASNRDSSYEQYFGPGTRLTVT.

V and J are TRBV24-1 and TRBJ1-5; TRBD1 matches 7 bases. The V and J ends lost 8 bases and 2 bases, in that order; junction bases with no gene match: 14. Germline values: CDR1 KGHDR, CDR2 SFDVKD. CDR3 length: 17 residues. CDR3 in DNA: TGTGCCACCAACAAGGCAAACAGGGGAGTATGCAATCAGCCCCAGCATTTT. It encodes CATNKANRGVCNQPQHF.

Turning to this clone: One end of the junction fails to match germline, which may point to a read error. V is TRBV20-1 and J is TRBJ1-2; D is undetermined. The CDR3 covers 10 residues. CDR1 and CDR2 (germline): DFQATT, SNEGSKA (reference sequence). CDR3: CASFWEGYTF. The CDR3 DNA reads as TGTGCGTCTTTCTGGGAGGGCTACACCTTC.

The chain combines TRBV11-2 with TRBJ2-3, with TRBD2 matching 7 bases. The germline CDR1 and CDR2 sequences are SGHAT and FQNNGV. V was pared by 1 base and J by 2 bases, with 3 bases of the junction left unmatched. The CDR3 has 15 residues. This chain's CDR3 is CASSLGRDYTDTQYF. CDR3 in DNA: TGTGCCAGCAGCTTAGGCCGGGACTACACAGATACGCAGTATTTT. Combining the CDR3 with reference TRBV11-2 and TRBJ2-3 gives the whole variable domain EAGVAQSPRYKIIEKRQSVAFWCNPISGHATLYWYQQILGQGPKLLIQFQNNGVVDDSQLPKDRFSAERLKGVDSTLKIQPAKLEDSAVYLCASSLGRDYTDTQYFGPGTRLTVL.

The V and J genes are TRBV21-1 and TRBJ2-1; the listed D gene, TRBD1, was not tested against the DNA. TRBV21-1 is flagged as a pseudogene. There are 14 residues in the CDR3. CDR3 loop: CASSTYGHYNEQFF. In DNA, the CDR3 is TGTGCCAGCAGCACCTACGGACATTACAATGAGCAGTTCTTC.

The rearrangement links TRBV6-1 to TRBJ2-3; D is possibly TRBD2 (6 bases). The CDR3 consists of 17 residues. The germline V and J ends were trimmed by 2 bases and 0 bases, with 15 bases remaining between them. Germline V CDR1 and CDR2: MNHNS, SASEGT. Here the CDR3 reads CASSEIGGWTSTDTQYF. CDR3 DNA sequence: TGTGCCAGCAGTGAAATCGGGGGTTGGACTAGCACAGATACGCAGTATTTT.

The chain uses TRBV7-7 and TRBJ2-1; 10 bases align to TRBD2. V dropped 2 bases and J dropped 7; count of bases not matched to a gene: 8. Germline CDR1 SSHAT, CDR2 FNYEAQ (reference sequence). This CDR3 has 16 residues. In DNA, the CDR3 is TGTGCCAGCAGCTTAATAAGAGCGGGGGGGCGTAATGAGCAGTTCTTC. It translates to CASSLIRAGGRNEQFF.

The CDR3 region is CASSEVRQVGIHEQFF. The CDR3 nucleotides read TGTGCCAGCAGTGAAGTTAGGCAGGTAGGCATCCATGAGCAGTTCTTC. The chain combines TRBV2 with TRBJ2-1; D remains ambiguous. The CDR3 runs to 16 residues. The V and J ends lost 1 base and 8 bases respectively, with 18 bases between them. Germline CDR1 reads SNHLY; CDR2 reads FYNNEI. The full variable domain, rest sourced from reference TRBV2 and TRBJ2-1, is EPEVTQTPSHQVTQMGQEVILRCVPISNHLYFYWYRQILGQKVEFLVSFYNNEISEKSEIFDDQFSVERPDGSNFTLKIRSTKLEDSAMYFCASSEVRQVGIHEQFFGPGTRLTVL.

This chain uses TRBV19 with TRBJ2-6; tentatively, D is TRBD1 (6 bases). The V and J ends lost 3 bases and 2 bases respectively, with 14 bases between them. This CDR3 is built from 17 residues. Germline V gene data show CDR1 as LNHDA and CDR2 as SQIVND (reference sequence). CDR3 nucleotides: TGTGCCAGTAGTATGGGGCAGGGGTCGACTGGGGCCAACGTCCTGACTTTC. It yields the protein CASSMGQGSTGANVLTF.